A single sample is the source of the 2 T cell receptor beta chains below, sequenced in a study of OX40 agonist ivuxolimab in advanced cancers. The repertoire was sequenced with immunoSEQ multiplex PCR; TCRdb's copy has only in-frame clones and lacks some. The data contain about 58,000 clones, about 86% of them singletons. The specimen comprised CD4+ or CD8+ T cells sorted from blood, sampled in a trial of the OX40 agonist ivuxolimab. These receptors came from an adult with an advanced solid tumor such as melanoma, head and neck, liver or kidney cancer.

This clone was found a few times. The CDR3 DNA sequence: TGTGCCAGCTCGCGTGCGGTGAACACTGAAGCTTTCTTT. It yields the protein CASSRAVNTEAFF. The chain employs TRBV18 and TRBJ1-1; no reliable D call. Germline-derived CDR1 and CDR2 are KGHSH and LQKENI. This CDR3 region has 13 residues. V lost 6 bases to trimming and J lost 0 bases, with 8 bases between them.

The chain is built from TRBV5-6 and TRBJ2-7; 7 bases are a match to TRBD1. The CDR3 runs to 14 residues. Germline V gene sequence: CDR1 SGHDT, CDR2 YYEEEE. The V gene end was trimmed by 3 bases and the J gene end by 1 base; junction bases not matched to a gene: 4. The CDR3 loop is CASSYGDRSYEQYF. CDR3 nucleotides: TGTGCCAGCAGCTACGGGGACAGATCCTACGAGCAGTACTTC. The variable domain in full, with the rest retrieved from reference TRBV5-6 and TRBJ2-7, is DAGVTQSPTHLIKTRGQQVTLRCSPKSGHDTVSWYQQALGQGPQFIFQYYEEEERQRGNFPDRFSGHQFPNYSSELNVNALLLGDSALYLCASSYGDRSYEQYFGPGTRLTVT.